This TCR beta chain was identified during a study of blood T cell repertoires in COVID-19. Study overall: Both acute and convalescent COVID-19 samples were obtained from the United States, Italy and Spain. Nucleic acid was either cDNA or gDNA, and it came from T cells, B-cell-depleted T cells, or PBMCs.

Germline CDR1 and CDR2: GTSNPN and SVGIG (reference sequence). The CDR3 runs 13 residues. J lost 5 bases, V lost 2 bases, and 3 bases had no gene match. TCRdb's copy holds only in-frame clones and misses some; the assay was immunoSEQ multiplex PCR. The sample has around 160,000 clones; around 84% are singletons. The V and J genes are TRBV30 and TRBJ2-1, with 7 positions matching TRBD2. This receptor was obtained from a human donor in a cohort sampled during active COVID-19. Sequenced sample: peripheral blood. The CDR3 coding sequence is TGTGCCTGGAGTTTGGGAGGGAACAATGAGCAGTTCTTC. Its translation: CAWSLGGNNEQFF.